This is a list of T cell receptor beta chains from one sample in a study of T-cell reconstitution after alpha-beta-depleted transplantation in children. TCRdb fed the PCR reads into MiXCR, producing one record per CDR3 protein. Here the sample spans 500,000 to 600,000 distinct CDR3 sequences, 18% being singletons. Sample: PBMCs from the stem cell graft donor, taken from the stem cell graft. These receptors were taken from a human donor who donated a stem cell graft to a child with acute lymphoblastic leukemia. CDR3s include the opening cysteine and the closing phenylalanine or tryptophan. The D gene is left open where the match is weak. A row's size may be missing; if present it is once, few, many or a size class.

D	size	V	J	DNA	CDR3
TRBD1	few	TRBV12-3/TRBV12-4	TRBJ1-6	TGTGCCAGCAGCTCGACAGGGGGTTCTAATTCACCCCTCCACTTT	CASSSTGGSNSPLHF
-	few	TRBV28	TRBJ2-7	TGTGCCAGCAGTTTTGCCTCACGGGACTCCAGATCGCAGTACTTC	CASSFASRDSRSQYF
-	-	TRBV29-1	TRBJ1-3	TGCAGCGTTGAGGGTTCGGGAGGAAACACCATATATTTT	CSVEGSGGNTIYF
TRBD1	few	TRBV19	TRBJ1-1	TGTGCCAGTAGTATGGGGACAGGGGGATTCATGAACACTGAAGCTTTCTTT	CASSMGTGGFMNTEAFF
-	many	TRBV3-1	TRBJ2-5	TGTGCCAGCAGCCGCAGGCGGGAGACCCAGTACTTC	CASSRRRETQYF
-	-	TRBV7-9	TRBJ2-7	TGTGCCAGCAGCTTAGTCCTCAGGGGAGCGGTCTACGAGCAGTACTTC	CASSLVLRGAVYEQYF
TRBD1	few	TRBV5-1	TRBJ1-1	TGCGCCAGCAGCTTGGGCAGGGGGCATAAGAACACTGAAGCTTTCTTT	CASSLGRGHKNTEAFF
-	-	TRBV21-1	TRBJ2-1	TGTGCCAGCAGCCCTCACAGGGGGCCCATACACAATGAGCAGTTCTTC	CASSPHRGPIHNEQFF
-	few	TRBV7-9	TRBJ2-1	TGTGCCAGCTCCTCTCTCCGGGACTCCACGGTCTATGAGCAGTTCTTC	CASSSLRDSTVYEQFF
TRBD1	few	TRBV25-1	TRBJ2-4	TGTGCCAGCAGTGTACAGGGGGCTTTCAACATTCAGTACTTC	CASSVQGAFNIQYF
TRBD2	-	TRBV29-1	TRBJ2-3	TGCAGCGGATCACTCAGCGGGAGAACAGATACGCAGTATTTT	CSGSLSGRTDTQYF
-	few	TRBV7-6	TRBJ2-1	TGTGCCAGCAGCTTACAGTTAGAGCGGAGCCGGGGCAATGAGCAGTTCTTC	CASSLQLERSRGNEQFF
TRBD2	few	TRBV2	TRBJ2-5	TGTGCCAGCAAGGATAGCGGGAGGGCCCGGGAGACCCAGTACTTC	CASKDSGRARETQYF
-	many	TRBV3-2	TRBJ1-1	TGTGCCAGCACCGAGTGGACAGGGGGGAACACTGAAGCTTTCTTT	CASTEWTGGNTEAFF
TRBD2	few	TRBV20-1	TRBJ2-7	TGCAGTGCTAGAGATCCAACTAGCGGGAGCCTTAGCTCCTACGAGCAGTACTTC	CSARDPTSGSLSSYEQYF
TRBD1	-	TRBV3-1	TRBJ1-1	TGTGCCAGCAGTTCGCACGGAGGGCCTAGGAGGGACAGGGGCACTGAAGCTTTCTTT	CASSSHGGPRRDRGTEAFF
TRBD1	few	TRBV12-3/TRBV12-4	TRBJ2-4	TGTGCCAGCAGTTTAAGTGGCAGGGGGTTGCTGGGCAAAAACATTCAGTACTTC	CASSLSGRGLLGKNIQYF
-	few	TRBV29-1	TRBJ2-2	TGCAGCGCCGGGATTACCGGGGAGCTGTTTTTT	CSAGITGELFF
-	-	TRBV5-1	TRBJ2-7	TGCGCCAGCAGCCCAGGGGCCCAGCGAAACATAAACTACGAGCAGTACTTC	CASSPGAQRNINYEQYF
TRBD1	few	TRBV7-8	TRBJ2-7	TGTGCCAGCAGCTTAGGGGACAGGGCGAACGAGCAGTACTTC	CASSLGDRANEQYF
-	few	TRBV7-9	TRBJ2-1	TGTGCCAGCAGCCCCGGACTCCTTTACAATGAGCAGTTCTTC	CASSPGLLYNEQFF
-	few	TRBV14	TRBJ2-1	TGTGCCAGCAGCCAAGATCTAACTATGACCTACAATGAGCAGTTCTTC	CASSQDLTMTYNEQFF
-	few	TRBV5-1	TRBJ2-2	TGCGCCAGCAGCTTGCGGGGGGCGGACACCGGGGAGCTGTTTTTT	CASSLRGADTGELFF
-	few	TRBV5-1	TRBJ2-3	TGCGCCAGCAGCTTGGGGACGGCCTTTGTCGATACGCAGTATTTT	CASSLGTAFVDTQYF
TRBD1	-	TRBV25-1	TRBJ1-2	TGTGCCAGCAGTCCCCTCCGTCCCGGGACAGGGGGCGGCTATGGCTACACCTTC	CASSPLRPGTGGGYGYTF
-	-	TRBV20-1	TRBJ2-1	TGCAGTGCTAGAGAAGGGAGGCGGGATAAGCAGTTCTTC	CSAREGRRDKQFF
TRBD1	-	TRBV7-3	TRBJ1-2	TGTGCCAGCAGCTTAACGGGGACAGGGTTGAGTGGCTACACCTTC	CASSLTGTGLSGYTF
-	few	TRBV5-6	TRBJ1-3	TGTGCCAGCAGCTTCGGCTCTGGAAACACCATATATTTT	CASSFGSGNTIYF
-	few	TRBV6-2/TRBV6-3	TRBJ1-1	TGTGCCAGTGGGCCGGGCCTGAACACTGAAGCTTTCTTT	CASGPGLNTEAFF
TRBD2	-	TRBV10-2	TRBJ2-7	TGCGCCAGCAGTGAAACGACTAGCGGAGGAGCGGGGGGAGAGCAGTACTTC	CASSETTSGGAGGEQYF
TRBD2	few	TRBV6-2/TRBV6-3	TRBJ2-2	TGTGCCAGCAGTCGGGCGGGACTAGCGGGAGGGAGCACCGGGGAGCTGTTTTTT	CASSRAGLAGGSTGELFF
-	-	TRBV2	TRBJ2-2	TGTGCCAGCAGTATAGGAGGTCCCGGGGAGCTGTTTTTT	CASSIGGPGELFF
TRBD1	few	TRBV12-3/TRBV12-4	TRBJ2-7	TGTGCCAGCAGTTTAGGAAGGACAGGGCTCGTGGAGCAGTACTTC	CASSLGRTGLVEQYF
-	few	TRBV5-1	TRBJ2-5	TGCGCCAGCAGCTTGAATCTCCGAGGACAAGAGACCCAGTACTTC	CASSLNLRGQETQYF